The T cell receptor beta chain under discussion was sequenced for a study of blood T cells in healthy people across ages. Together with a sample-barcoded 5' primer, a J-beta primer mix was included in a second PCR lasting roughly 6 to 12 cycles. Every single cDNA molecule received a tag from a template-switch adaptor with 12 random nucleotides. One entry per CDR3 protein, called by TCRdb with MiXCR from the 5' RACE reads. This sample has fewer than 1 million distinct CDR3 sequences, with around two fifths found just once. The CDR3 spans 17 residues. Trimming took 0 bases from V and 7 from J; bases not matched to a gene: 12. The germline gives CDR1 MNHEY, CDR2 SVGAGI.

Material: blood. This receptor was obtained from a man between 60 and 75 years old in good health. The rearrangement uses TRBV6-5 and TRBJ1-2; TRBD1 aligns across 9 bases. The CDR3 region is CASSYSNTGQGLGGYTF. The CDR3 nucleotides read TGTGCCAGCAGTTACTCGAACACGGGACAGGGCTTGGGTGGCTACACCTTC.